These 18 T cell receptor beta chains originate from one sample sequenced in a study of blood T cell repertoires in COVID-19. Clones were sequenced by immunoSEQ multiplex PCR, and TCRdb holds only the in-frame ones, with some missing. This sample has hundreds of thousands of clones, with over 80% found just once. The sample consisted of PBMCs or T cells enriched from blood (not recorded which). These receptors originate from a woman in her thirties with acute COVID-19.

The rearrangement joins TRBV28 to TRBJ2-1; D is possibly TRBD2 (6 bases). The germline V gene encodes CDR1 MDHEN and CDR2 SYDVKM. The ends were cut back, 8 bases at V and 0 bases at J, with 14 bases in the middle. The CDR3 has 15 residues. The DNA of the CDR3 is TGTGCCAGCTTTCTCGCGGGGCACTCCTACAATGAGCAGTTCTTC. Its translation: CASFLAGHSYNEQFF. The full variable domain, in which reference TRBV28 and TRBJ2-1 provide the parts outside the CDR3, is DVKVTQSSRYLVKRTGEKVFLECVQDMDHENMFWYRQDPGLGLRLIYFSYDVKMKEKGDIPEGYSVSREKKERFSLILESASTNQTSMYLCASFLAGHSYNEQFFGPGTRLTVL.

The chain carries TRBV5-1 and TRBJ2-5, with 10 bases that match TRBD1. The CDR3 has 15 amino acids. After removal of 4 bases from V and 2 bases from J, the junction contained 5 bases not matched to a gene. CDR1 and CDR2 from the germline V gene are SGHRS and YFSETQ. CDR3 coding DNA: TGCGCCAGCAGCGGGGGGACAGGGGCTCAAGAGACCCAGTACTTC. This sequence encodes CASSGGTGAQETQYF.

The chain links TRBV7-9 to TRBJ2-2; D might be TRBD1 (6 bases). With 3 bases removed from V and 7 bases from J, the gap between germline ends came to 12 bases. The V gene's germline CDR1 is SEHNR and CDR2 FQNEAQ (reference sequence). This CDR3 is built from 14 residues. CDR3 protein: CASSFFTGNGELFF. The CDR3 region has the DNA TGTGCCAGCAGCTTTTTTACAGGGAACGGGGAGCTGTTTTTT.

The gene calls are TRBV3-1 (or the pseudogene TRBV3-2) and TRBJ1-1; a possible D gene is TRBD1 (6 bases). Trimming stripped 4 bases from V and 2 bases from J, with 14 bases between. CDR1 is LGHDT and CDR2 is YNNKEL in the germline V gene (reference sequence). CDR3 length: 15 amino acids. In nucleotides, the CDR3 is TGTGCCAGCAGCCTTACGGCGGACAGTAACACTGAAGCTTTCTTT. This sequence encodes CASSLTADSNTEAFF.

The chain employs TRBV3-1 (or the pseudogene TRBV3-2) and TRBJ1-5; the D gene is possibly TRBD1 (5 bases). V dropped 0 bases and J dropped 0 bases, with 9 bases sitting between them. CDR1 is LGHDT, CDR2 YNNKEL, per germline (reference sequence). The CDR3 has 16 residues. The DNA for the CDR3 is TGTGCCAGCAGCCAAGATTCAGGGCTTAGCAATCAGCCCCAGCATTTT. This translates into CASSQDSGLSNQPQHF.

This clone has more than one count but fewer than ten. V and J are TRBV18 and TRBJ2-7, with 9 bases fitting TRBD2. Germline V gene data show CDR1 as KGHSH and CDR2 as LQKENI. The CDR3 is made up of 16 amino acids. Unmatched junction bases numbered 12, after V lost 6 bases and J lost 3 bases. The CDR3: CASSRTPSGALYEQYF. The CDR3 DNA sequence: TGTGCCAGCTCCCGAACGCCTAGCGGGGCTCTCTACGAGCAGTACTTC.

This sequence joins TRBV7-2 and TRBJ2-1; 7 positions match TRBD1. This CDR3 comprises 16 residues. Trimming at V came to 6 bases and at J to 0 bases, leaving 8 bases not matched to a gene. Looked up from germline, CDR1 is SGHTA and CDR2 is FQGNSA. CDR3 in DNA: TGTGCCAGCAGACGGGGACAGAGAAGCTCCTACAATGAGCAGTTCTTC. This sequence encodes CASRRGQRSSYNEQFF.

V and J are TRBV5-8 and TRBJ2-4; tentatively, D is TRBD1 (6 bases). Germline V gives CDR1 SGHTS, CDR2 YDEGEE. The CDR3 is 14 residues long. Trimming took 7 bases from V and 6 from J, leaving 17 bases between them. The CDR3 loop reads CASRARDKLNIQYF. CDR3 nucleotides: TGTGCCAGCCGAGCCCGGGACAAATTAAACATTCAGTACTTC.

This clone was counted at least ten times. The chain uses TRBV19 and TRBJ1-2; D remains ambiguous. Per germline, CDR1 LNHDA and CDR2 SQIVND (reference sequence). CDR3 size: 16 residues. Trimming removed 2 bases at V and 7 bases at J, with 20 bases between. This CDR3 reads CASSITSREAWSGYTF. For the CDR3, the DNA is TGTGCCAGTAGTATAACGTCCCGGGAGGCCTGGAGTGGCTACACCTTC.

This chain uses TRBV27 with TRBJ1-1, with 8 bases lining up with TRBD1. Germline loops: CDR1 MNHEY, CDR2 SMNVEV (reference sequence). Germline trimming cut 3 bases from V and 1 base from J; bases unmatched to any gene: 4. This CDR3 spans 15 amino acids. The CDR3 is CASSFVDRGNTEAFF. CDR3 bases: TGTGCCAGCAGTTTCGTCGACAGGGGGAACACTGAAGCTTTCTTT.

The chain joins TRBV4-2 to TRBJ2-5; the D gene is possibly TRBD1 (5 bases). Deletions cut 0 bases from V and 5 bases from J, with 10 bases between. The CDR3 sequence is 14 residues long. The germline V gene has CDR1 LGHNA and CDR2 YNFKEQ. This chain's CDR3 is CASSQDWGPETQYF. The CDR3 DNA is TGTGCCAGCAGCCAAGATTGGGGCCCGGAGACCCAGTACTTC.

The rearrangement links TRBV4-3 to TRBJ1-3, with D perhaps TRBD1 (5 bases). V was cut by 0 bases and J by 5 bases, with 14 bases left in between. The V gene's germline CDR1 is LGHNA and CDR2 YSLEER. The CDR3 runs 16 residues. CDR3 sequence reads: CASSQDTARARNTIYF. For the CDR3, the DNA is TGCGCCAGCAGCCAAGATACCGCCAGGGCGAGAAACACCATATATTTT.

The J gene is TRBJ1-2, the V gene TRBV2; 7 positions agree with TRBD1. V gave up 4 bases and J gave up 0 bases; unmatched junction bases: 2. The CDR3 contains 14 residues. CDR1 is SNHLY, CDR2 FYNNEI, per germline. The CDR3 nucleotides are TGTGCCAGCAGTGCACAGGGGACTAACTATGGCTACACCTTC. Translated, it gives CASSAQGTNYGYTF.

The chain is built from TRBV27 and TRBJ2-3; 8 nucleotides line up with TRBD2. Germline V CDR1 and CDR2: MNHEY, SMNVEV (reference sequence). This CDR3 has 17 residues. V trimming: 2 bases; J trimming: 0 bases; junction bases outside the gene matches: 7. This CDR3 reads CASSLKGLVVSTDTQYF. The DNA for the CDR3 is TGTGCCAGCAGTTTAAAGGGACTAGTTGTTAGCACAGATACGCAGTATTTT.

The V and J genes are TRBV9 and TRBJ1-4; TRBD1 might be the D (6 bases). The V gene lost 4 bases and the J gene lost 8 bases, with 18 bases spanning the gap. This CDR3 is built from 15 residues. Germline CDR1 is SGDLS and CDR2 is YYNGEE. Written as DNA, the CDR3 is TGTGCCAGCAGCCTGTTGGGGGCCTCGGGGGAAAAACTGTTTTTT. This encodes CASSLLGASGEKLFF.

This clone was seen a handful of times. The rearrangement joins TRBV19 to TRBJ1-5; D gene uncertain. Germline V gene sequence: CDR1 LNHDA, CDR2 SQIVND (reference sequence). V lost 2 bases to trimming and J lost 2 bases, with 10 bases between them. The CDR3 is 15 residues long. CDR3 protein: CASSIQGGRNQPQHF. The CDR3 bases are TGTGCCAGTAGTATACAAGGTGGGCGCAATCAGCCCCAGCATTTT.

As to this clone: The same CDR3 arises from other DNA sequences in this sample as well. The chain joins TRBV4-1 to TRBJ2-7; D may be TRBD1 (6 bases). CDR3 length: 15 residues. Trimming shortened V by 0 bases and J by 3 bases, and 12 bases separated the two germline ends. CDR1 and CDR2 from the germline V gene are MGHRA and YSYEKL. The CDR3 loop reads CASSQDPSGVYEQYF. CDR3 bases: TGCGCCAGCAGCCAAGACCCCTCAGGGGTCTACGAGCAGTACTTC.

This chain uses TRBV5-4 with TRBJ1-3; D gene unclear. Trimming stripped 3 bases from V and 2 bases from J, with 12 bases between. The CDR3 is 15 amino acids. In germline, CDR1 is SGHNT, CDR2 YYREEE (reference sequence). CDR3 residues: CASSSLGKAGNTIYF. The CDR3, as DNA: TGTGCCAGCAGCTCACTAGGAAAGGCTGGAAACACCATATATTTT.